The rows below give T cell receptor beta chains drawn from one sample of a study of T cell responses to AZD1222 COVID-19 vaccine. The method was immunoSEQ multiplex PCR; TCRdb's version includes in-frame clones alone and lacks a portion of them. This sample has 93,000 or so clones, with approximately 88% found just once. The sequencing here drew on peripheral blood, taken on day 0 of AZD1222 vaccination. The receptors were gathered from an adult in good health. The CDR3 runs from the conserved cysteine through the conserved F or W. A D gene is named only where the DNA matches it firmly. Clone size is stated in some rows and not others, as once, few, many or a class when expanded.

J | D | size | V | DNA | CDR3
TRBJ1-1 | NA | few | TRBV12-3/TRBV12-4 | TGTGCCAGCAGTCCCGTAGGCACTGAAGCTTTCTTT | CASSPVGTEAFF
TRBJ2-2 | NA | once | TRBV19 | TGTGCCAGTAGTATTTCCCAATTAATGAGGATTCAGAACACCGGGGAGCTGTTTTTT | CASSISQLMRIQNTGELFF
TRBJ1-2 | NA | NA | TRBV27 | TGTGCCAGCGGTGGGAGGGTGAAGAACTATGGCTACACCTTC | CASGGRVKNYGYTF
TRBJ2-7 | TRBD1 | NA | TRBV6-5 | TGTGCCAGCAAAACAGGGACAGGGGACAACGAGCAGTACTTC | CASKTGTGDNEQYF
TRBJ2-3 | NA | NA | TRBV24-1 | TGTGCCACCAGTGAAGAGGCGACGCAGTATTTT | CATSEEATQYF
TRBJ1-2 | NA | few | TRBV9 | TGTGCCAGCAGCGTAGGAGGGGATAGCTATGGCTACACCTTC | CASSVGGDSYGYTF
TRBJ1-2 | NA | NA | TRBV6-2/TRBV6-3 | TGTGCCAGCAGTTACACCCGGGGCTATGGCTACACCTTC | CASSYTRGYGYTF
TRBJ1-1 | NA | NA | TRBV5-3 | TGTGCCAGAAGCTTGTGGGTAGCTTTCTTT | CARSLWVAFF
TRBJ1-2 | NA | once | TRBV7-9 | TGTGCCAGCGAAGGGACGGCGAACTATGGCTACACCTTC | CASEGTANYGYTF
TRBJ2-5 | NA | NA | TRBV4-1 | TGCGCCAGCAGCCCGTCTCTTTTTGCGGGGGCGCGAGAGACCCAGTACTTC | CASSPSLFAGARETQYF
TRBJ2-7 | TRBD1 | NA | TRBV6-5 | TGTGCCAGCAGTACTACAGGGGTCCCCTACGAGCAGTACTTC | CASSTTGVPYEQYF
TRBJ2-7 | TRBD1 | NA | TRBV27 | TGTGCCAGCAGCGCCGGGACAGGGTATGGGGAGCAGTACTTC | CASSAGTGYGEQYF
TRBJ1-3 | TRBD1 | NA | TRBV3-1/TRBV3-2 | TGTGCCAGCAGCCAAGGGCTGCCCGGGGACAGGGGTGGAAACACCATATATTTT | CASSQGLPGDRGGNTIYF
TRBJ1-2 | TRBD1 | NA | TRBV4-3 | TGCGCCAGCAGCCAAGATCGGGGTGGACAGGGAGACTATGGCTACACCTTC | CASSQDRGGQGDYGYTF
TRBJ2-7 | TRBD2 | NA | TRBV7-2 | TGTGCCAGCAGCTTAGCGAGCGGGGGGGCCTGGGCTCGCGAGCAGTACTTC | CASSLASGGAWAREQYF
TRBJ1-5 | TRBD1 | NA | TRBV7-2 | TGTGCCAGCAGCCAGGGGGGGGTTCAGCCCCAGCATTTT | CASSQGGVQPQHF
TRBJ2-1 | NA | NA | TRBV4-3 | TGCGCCAGCAGCCAAGACGTGGGGACAATTAACAATGAGCAGTTCTTC | CASSQDVGTINNEQFF
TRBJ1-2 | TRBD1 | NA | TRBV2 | TGTGCCAGCAGTCTACAGGGGTCTAGCTACGGCTACACCTTC | CASSLQGSSYGYTF
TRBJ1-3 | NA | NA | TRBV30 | TGTGCCTGGAGTGTTCAGGGGACCGTATATTTT | CAWSVQGTVYF
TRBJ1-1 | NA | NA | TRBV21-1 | TGTGCCAGCAGCAAAACGACAGGGGGCCTTGAAGCTTTCTTT | CASSKTTGGLEAFF
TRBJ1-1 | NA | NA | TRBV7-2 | TGTGCCAGCAGCGTGGGACGGCTGAACACTGAAGCTTTCTTT | CASSVGRLNTEAFF
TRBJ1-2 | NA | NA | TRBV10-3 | TGTGCCATCAGTGCCGACATTAACTATGGCTACACCTTC | CAISADINYGYTF
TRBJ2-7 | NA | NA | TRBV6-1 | TGTGCCAGCAGAAGGGACTCCTCCTACGAGCAGTACTTC | CASRRDSSYEQYF
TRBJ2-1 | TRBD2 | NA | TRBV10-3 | TGTGCCCTACGCCGGGGGACTAGCGGGAATCAATCCTACAATGAGCAGTTCTTC | CALRRGTSGNQSYNEQFF
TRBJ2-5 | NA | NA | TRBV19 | TGTGCCAGTAGTATACGGCCGGGAAGTAACCTGGCGAAAAGTCAAGAGACCCAGTACTTC | CASSIRPGSNLAKSQETQYF
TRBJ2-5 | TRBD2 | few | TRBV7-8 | TGTGCCAGCAGCTTAGGACTAGCGGAACAAGAGACCCAGTACTTC | CASSLGLAEQETQYF
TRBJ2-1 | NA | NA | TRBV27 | TGTGCCAGCAGTTTAGGTTGGCAGGGGTGGAATGAGCAGTTCTTC | CASSLGWQGWNEQFF
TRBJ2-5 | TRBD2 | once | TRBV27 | TGTGCCAGCAGTCCCCCTAGCGGGGGCCAAGAGACCCAGTACTTC | CASSPPSGGQETQYF
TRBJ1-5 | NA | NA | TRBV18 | TGTGCCAGCTCACCGGGAAGGGATCAGCCCCAGCATTTT | CASSPGRDQPQHF
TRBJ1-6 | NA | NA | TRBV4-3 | TGCGCCAGCAGCCAAGACCACTTCAATTCACCCCTCCACTTT | CASSQDHFNSPLHF
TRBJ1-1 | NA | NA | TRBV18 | TGTGCCAGCTCACCGTCCAGGACCCCAAACACTGAAGCTTTCTTT | CASSPSRTPNTEAFF
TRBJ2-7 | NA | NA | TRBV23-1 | TGCGCCAGCAGTCAAACCTTGACAGGTTATGACTACGAGCAGTACTTC | CASSQTLTGYDYEQYF
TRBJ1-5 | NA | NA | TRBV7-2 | TGTGCCAGCAGCTTACTCGGGGGGGGAGTATATCAGCCCCAGCATTTT | CASSLLGGGVYQPQHF
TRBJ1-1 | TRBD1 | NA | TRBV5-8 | TGTGCCAGCAGGATGACAGGGGTGAACACTGAAGCTTTCTTT | CASRMTGVNTEAFF
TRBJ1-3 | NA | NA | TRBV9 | TGTGCCAGCAGCGTAGGAAACACCATATATTTT | CASSVGNTIYF
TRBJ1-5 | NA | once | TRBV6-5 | TGTGCCAGCAGGCCGAGGGGGAATCAGCCCCAGCATTTT | CASRPRGNQPQHF
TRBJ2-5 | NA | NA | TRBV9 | TGTGCCAGCAGCGCCATCGGATGGTCCCAAGAGACCCAGTACTTC | CASSAIGWSQETQYF
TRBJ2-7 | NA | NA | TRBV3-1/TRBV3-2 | TGTGCCAGCAGCCAAGTCGGGGACGCGCAGTACTTC | CASSQVGDAQYF
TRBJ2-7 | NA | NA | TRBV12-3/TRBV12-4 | TGTGCCAGCAGTTTGGGGAACTGGGACGAGCAGTACTTC | CASSLGNWDEQYF
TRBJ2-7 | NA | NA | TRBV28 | TGTGCCAGCAGTTGGGCTAGCTCCTACGAGCAGTACTTC | CASSWASSYEQYF
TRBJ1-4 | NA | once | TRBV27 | TGTGCCAGTAGGTGGGGAACTAATGAAAAACTGTTTTTT | CASRWGTNEKLFF
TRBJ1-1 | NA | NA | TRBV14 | TGTGCCAGCAGCCAAGGGGGACAGAACACTGAAGCTTTCTTT | CASSQGGQNTEAFF